The sequence of this T cell receptor beta chain was determined in a study of chemoradiotherapy in HPV16-positive cancers. Germline assignment: CDR1 KGHSH and CDR2 LQKENI. Trimming removed 3 bases at V and 0 bases at J, with 11 bases between. This CDR3 contains 15 residues. TCRdb's copy holds only in-frame clones and misses some; the assay was immunoSEQ multiplex PCR. The sample carries approximately 27,000 clones, about four fifths recorded once. The starting material was blood, obtained from a patient who underwent chemoradiotherapy. The gene calls are TRBV18 and TRBJ1-1; maybe TRBD1 (5 bases). The origin of this receptor is a human donor with HPV-associated anogenital cancer. The CDR3 nucleotides are TGTGCCAGCTCACCCCCCAGGGTGATGAACACTGAAGCTTTCTTT. Encoded protein: CASSPPRVMNTEAFF. The full variable domain, in which reference TRBV18 and TRBJ1-1 provide the parts outside the CDR3, is NAGVMQNPRHLVRRRGQEARLRCSPMKGHSHVYWYRQLPEEGLKFMVYLQKENIIDESGMPKERFSAEFPKEGPSILRIQQVVRGDSAAYFCASSPPRVMNTEAFFGQGTRLTVV.